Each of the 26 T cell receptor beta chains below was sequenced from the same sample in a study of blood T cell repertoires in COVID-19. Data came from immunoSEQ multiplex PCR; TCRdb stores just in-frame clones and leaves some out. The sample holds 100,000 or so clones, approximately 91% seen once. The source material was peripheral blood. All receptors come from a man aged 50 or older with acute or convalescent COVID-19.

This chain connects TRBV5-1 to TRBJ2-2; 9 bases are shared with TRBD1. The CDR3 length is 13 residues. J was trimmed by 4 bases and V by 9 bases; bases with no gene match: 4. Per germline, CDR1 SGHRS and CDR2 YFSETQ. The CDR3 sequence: CATGQGGTGELFF. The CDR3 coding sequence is TGCGCCACGGGACAGGGAGGCACCGGGGAGCTGTTTTTT.

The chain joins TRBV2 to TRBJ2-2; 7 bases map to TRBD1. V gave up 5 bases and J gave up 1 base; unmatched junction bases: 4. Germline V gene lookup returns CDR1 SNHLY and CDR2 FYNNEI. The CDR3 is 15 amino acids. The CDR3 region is CASSPGTVNTGELFF. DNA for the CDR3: TGTGCCAGCAGTCCCGGGACAGTGAACACCGGGGAGCTGTTTTTT.

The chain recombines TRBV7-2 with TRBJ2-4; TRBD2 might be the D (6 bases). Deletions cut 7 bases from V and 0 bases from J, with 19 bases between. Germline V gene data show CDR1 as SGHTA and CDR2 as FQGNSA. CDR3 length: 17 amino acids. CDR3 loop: CASTELGGHLAKNIQYF. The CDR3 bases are TGTGCCAGCACCGAACTGGGAGGACACCTAGCCAAAAACATTCAGTACTTC. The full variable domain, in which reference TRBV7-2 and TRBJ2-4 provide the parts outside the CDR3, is GAGVSQSPSNKVTEKGKDVELRCDPISGHTALYWYRQSLGQGLEFLIYFQGNSAPDKSGLPSDRFSAERTGGSVSTLTIQRTQQEDSAVYLCASTELGGHLAKNIQYFGAGTRLSVL.

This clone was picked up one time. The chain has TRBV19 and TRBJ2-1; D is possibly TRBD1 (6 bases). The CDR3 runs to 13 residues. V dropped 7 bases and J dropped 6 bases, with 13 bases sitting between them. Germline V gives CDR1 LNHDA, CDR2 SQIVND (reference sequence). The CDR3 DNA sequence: TGTGCCAGTACAGGGGTCGTTAGCAATGAGCAGTTCTTC. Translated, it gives CASTGVVSNEQFF.

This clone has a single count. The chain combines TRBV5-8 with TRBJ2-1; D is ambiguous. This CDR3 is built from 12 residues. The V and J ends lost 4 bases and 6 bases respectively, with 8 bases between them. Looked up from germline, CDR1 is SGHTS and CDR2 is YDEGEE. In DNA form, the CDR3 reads TGTGCCAGCAGCCCTCAGTTCAATGAGCAGTTCTTC. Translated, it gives CASSPQFNEQFF.

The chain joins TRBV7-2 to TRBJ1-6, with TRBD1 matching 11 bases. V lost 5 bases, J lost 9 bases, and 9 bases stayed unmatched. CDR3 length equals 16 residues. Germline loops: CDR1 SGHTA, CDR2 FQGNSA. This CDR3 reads CASSEGQGARGSPLHF. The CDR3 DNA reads TGTGCCAGCAGCGAAGGACAGGGGGCGCGGGGTTCACCCCTCCACTTT.

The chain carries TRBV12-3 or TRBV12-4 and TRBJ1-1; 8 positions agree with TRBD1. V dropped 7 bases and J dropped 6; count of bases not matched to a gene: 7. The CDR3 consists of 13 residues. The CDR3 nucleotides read TGTGCCAGCACCAGGGGGCGGAGGGCTGAAGCTTTCTTT. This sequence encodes CASTRGRRAEAFF.

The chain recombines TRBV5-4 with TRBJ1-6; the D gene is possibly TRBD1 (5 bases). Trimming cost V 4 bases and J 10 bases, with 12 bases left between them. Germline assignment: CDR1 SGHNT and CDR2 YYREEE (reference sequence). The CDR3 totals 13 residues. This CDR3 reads CASSEVGASPLHF. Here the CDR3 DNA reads TGTGCCAGCAGCGAAGTTGGGGCCTCACCCCTCCACTTT. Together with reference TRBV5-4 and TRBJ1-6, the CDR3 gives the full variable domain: ETGVTQSPTHLIKTRGQQVTLRCSSQSGHNTVSWYQQALGQGPQFIFQYYREEENGRGNFPPRFSGLQFPNYSSELNVNALELDDSALYLCASSEVGASPLHFGNGTRLTVT.

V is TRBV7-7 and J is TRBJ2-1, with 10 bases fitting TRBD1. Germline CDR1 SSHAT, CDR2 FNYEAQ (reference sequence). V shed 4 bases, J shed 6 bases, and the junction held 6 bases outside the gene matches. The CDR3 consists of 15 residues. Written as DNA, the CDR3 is TGTGCCAGCAGCTCGGGACAGGGGTTGGGCAATGAGCAGTTCTTC. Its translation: CASSSGQGLGNEQFF. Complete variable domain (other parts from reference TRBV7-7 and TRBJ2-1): GAGVSQSPRYKVTKRGQDVTLRCDPISSHATLYWYQQALGQGPEFLTYFNYEAQPDKSGLPSDRFSAERPEGSISTLTIQRTEQRDSAMYRCASSSGQGLGNEQFFGPGTRLTVL.

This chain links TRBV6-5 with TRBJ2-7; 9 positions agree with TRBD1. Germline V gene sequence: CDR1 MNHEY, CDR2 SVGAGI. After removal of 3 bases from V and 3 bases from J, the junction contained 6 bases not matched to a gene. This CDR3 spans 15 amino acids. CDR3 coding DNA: TGTGCCAGCAGTTATCTTCCGACAGGGGGCTACGAGCAGTACTTC. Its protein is CASSYLPTGGYEQYF.

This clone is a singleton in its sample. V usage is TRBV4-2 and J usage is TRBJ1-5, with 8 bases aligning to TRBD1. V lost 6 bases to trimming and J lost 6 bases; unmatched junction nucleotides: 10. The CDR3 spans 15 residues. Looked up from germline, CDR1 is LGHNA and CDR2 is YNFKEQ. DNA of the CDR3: TGTGCCAGCAGGGCAGGGGGCAGTAGTGGTCAGCCCCAGCATTTT. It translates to CASRAGGSSGQPQHF.

The DNA for the CDR3 is TGTGCCAGTAGTATAGATTTGGACAGCTCTGGAAACACCATATATTTT. It codes for CASSIDLDSSGNTIYF. V gene TRBV19 combines with J gene TRBJ1-3, with D possibly being TRBD1 (6 bases). V lost 0 bases and J lost 0, with 9 bases in between. CDR1 is LNHDA, CDR2 SQIVND, per germline (reference sequence). CDR3 length: 16 residues.

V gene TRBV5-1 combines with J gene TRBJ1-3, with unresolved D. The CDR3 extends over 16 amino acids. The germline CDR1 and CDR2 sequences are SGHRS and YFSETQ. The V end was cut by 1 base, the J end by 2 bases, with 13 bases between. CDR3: CASSLYGPATGNTIYF. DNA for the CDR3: TGCGCCAGCAGCTTGTACGGTCCTGCTACTGGAAACACCATATATTTT.

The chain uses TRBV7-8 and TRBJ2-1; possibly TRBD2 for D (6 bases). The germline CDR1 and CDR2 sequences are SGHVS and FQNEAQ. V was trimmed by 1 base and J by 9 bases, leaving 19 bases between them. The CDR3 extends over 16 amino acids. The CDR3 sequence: CASSLVVWGEESEQFF. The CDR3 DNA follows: TGTGCCAGCAGCTTAGTGGTGTGGGGGGAGGAGAGTGAGCAGTTCTTC.

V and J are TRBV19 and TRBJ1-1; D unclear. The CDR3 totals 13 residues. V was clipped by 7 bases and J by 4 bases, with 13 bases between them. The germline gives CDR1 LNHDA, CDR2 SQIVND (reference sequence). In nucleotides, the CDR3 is TGTGCCAGTACCATGGGAGTGGGCACTGAAGCTTTCTTT. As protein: CASTMGVGTEAFF.

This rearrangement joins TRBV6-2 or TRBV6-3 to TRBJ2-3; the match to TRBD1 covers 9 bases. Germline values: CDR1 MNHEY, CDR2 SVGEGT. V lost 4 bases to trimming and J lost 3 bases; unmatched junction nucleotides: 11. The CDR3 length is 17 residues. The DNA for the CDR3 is TGTGCCAGCAGTTTCATCCCCGGGACAGGGCAAACAGATACGCAGTATTTT. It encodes CASSFIPGTGQTDTQYF.

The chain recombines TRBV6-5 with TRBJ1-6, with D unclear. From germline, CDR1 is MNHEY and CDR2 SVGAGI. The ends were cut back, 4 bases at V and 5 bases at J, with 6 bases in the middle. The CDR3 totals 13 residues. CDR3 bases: TGTGCCAGCAGTTTCAGGAATAATTCACCCCTCCACTTT. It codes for CASSFRNNSPLHF.

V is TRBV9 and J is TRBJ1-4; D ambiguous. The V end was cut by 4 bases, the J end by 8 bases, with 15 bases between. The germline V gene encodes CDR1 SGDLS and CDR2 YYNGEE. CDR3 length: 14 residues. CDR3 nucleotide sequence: TGTGCCAGCAGCACGGGAGTCACATCCGAAAAACTGTTTTTT. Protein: CASSTGVTSEKLFF.

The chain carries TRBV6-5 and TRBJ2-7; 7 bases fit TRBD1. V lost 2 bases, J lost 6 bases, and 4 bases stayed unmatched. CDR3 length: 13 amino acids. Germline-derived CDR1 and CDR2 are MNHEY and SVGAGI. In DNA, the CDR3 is TGTGCCAGCAGTTACCAGGGGGTAAGCGAGCAGTACTTC. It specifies CASSYQGVSEQYF.

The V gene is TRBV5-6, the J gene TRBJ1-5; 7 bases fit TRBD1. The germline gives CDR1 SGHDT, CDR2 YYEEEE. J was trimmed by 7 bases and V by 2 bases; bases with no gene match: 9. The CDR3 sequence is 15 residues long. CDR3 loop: CASSLGQGDFQPQHF. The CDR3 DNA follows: TGTGCCAGCAGCTTAGGGCAGGGGGACTTCCAGCCCCAGCATTTT. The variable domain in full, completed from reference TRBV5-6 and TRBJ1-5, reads DAGVTQSPTHLIKTRGQQVTLRCSPKSGHDTVSWYQQALGQGPQFIFQYYEEEERQRGNFPDRFSGHQFPNYSSELNVNALLLGDSALYLCASSLGQGDFQPQHFGDGTRLSIL.

As DNA, the CDR3 is TGTGCCAGCAGTCAAACTACAGGGTCCGCTGAAGCTTTCTTT. Amino acids: CASSQTTGSAEAFF. The genes are TRBV6-4 and TRBJ1-1; perhaps TRBD1 as D (6 bases). The length of the CDR3 is 14 residues. Trimming stripped 5 bases from V and 6 bases from J, with 16 bases between. Germline lookup yields CDR1 MRHNA and CDR2 SNTAGT.

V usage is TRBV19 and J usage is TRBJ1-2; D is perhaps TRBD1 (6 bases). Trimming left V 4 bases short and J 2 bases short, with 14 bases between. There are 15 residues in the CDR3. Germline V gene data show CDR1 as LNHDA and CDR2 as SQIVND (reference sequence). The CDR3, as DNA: TGTGCCAGTAGTACCCCGGACAGAGGGAACTATGGCTACACCTTC. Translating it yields CASSTPDRGNYGYTF.

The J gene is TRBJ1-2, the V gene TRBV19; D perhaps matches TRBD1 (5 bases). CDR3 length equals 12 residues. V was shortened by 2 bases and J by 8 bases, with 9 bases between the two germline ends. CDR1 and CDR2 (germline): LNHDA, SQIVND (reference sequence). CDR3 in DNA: TGTGCCAGTAGTATATCAGGGCCCGGCTACACCTTC. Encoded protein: CASSISGPGYTF.

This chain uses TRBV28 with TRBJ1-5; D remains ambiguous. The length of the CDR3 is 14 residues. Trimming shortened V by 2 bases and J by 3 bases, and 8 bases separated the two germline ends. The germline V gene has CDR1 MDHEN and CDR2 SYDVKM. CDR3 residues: CASSLGGFNQPQHF. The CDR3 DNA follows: TGTGCCAGCAGTTTAGGAGGGTTCAATCAGCCCCAGCATTTT. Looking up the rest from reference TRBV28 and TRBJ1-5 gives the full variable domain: DVKVTQSSRYLVKRTGEKVFLECVQDMDHENMFWYRQDPGLGLRLIYFSYDVKMKEKGDIPEGYSVSREKKERFSLILESASTNQTSMYLCASSLGGFNQPQHFGDGTRLSIL.

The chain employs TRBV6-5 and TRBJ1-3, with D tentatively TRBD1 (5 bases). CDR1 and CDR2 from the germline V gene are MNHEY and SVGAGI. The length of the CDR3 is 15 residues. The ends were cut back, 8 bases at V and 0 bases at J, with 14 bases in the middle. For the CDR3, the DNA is TGTGCCAGCGCCGTAGACCAGGGCTCTGGAAACACCATATATTTT. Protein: CASAVDQGSGNTIYF.

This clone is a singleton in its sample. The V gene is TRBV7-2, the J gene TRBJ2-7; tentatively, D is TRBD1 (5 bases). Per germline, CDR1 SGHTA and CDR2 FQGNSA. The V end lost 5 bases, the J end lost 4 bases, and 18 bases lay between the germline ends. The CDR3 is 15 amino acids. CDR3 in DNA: TGTGCCAGCAGCCTTTCCTCCCAGACAGCGTACGAGCAGTACTTC. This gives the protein CASSLSSQTAYEQYF.